The rows below give T cell receptor beta chains drawn from one sample of a study of CD8 T cells in Susac syndrome. TCRdb fed the immunoSEQ multiplex PCR reads into MiXCR, producing one record per CDR3 protein. This table holds hundreds of thousands of distinct CDR3 sequences, 94% found once. The source material was CD4+ T cells from PBMCs. These receptor sequences come from a human donor with Susac syndrome. Each CDR3 is given with its conserved first and last residue. A D gene is named only where the DNA matches it firmly. Clone size is shown for a subset of rows, as once, few, many or a class of expanded clone.

few	TRBV20-1	TRBJ1-1	NA	CSARRGDTEAFF	TGCAGTGCTAGACGGGGAGACACTGAAGCTTTCTTT
NA	TRBV12-3/TRBV12-4	TRBJ2-1	NA	CASSSRTQGQFF	TGTGCCAGCAGTTCCCGGACGCAGGGGCAGTTCTTC
NA	TRBV7-2	TRBJ2-5	TRBD2	CASSLNTGGEWQETQYF	TGTGCCAGCAGCTTAAATACGGGGGGGGAGTGGCAAGAGACCCAGTACTTC
NA	TRBV15	TRBJ2-5	TRBD2	CATRGLVEETQYF	TGTGCCACCAGGGGACTAGTCGAAGAGACCCAGTACTTC
NA	TRBV7-2	TRBJ2-7	TRBD1	CASSSGTGSLEQYF	TGTGCCAGCAGCTCCGGGACAGGGAGTCTTGAGCAGTACTTC
NA	TRBV30	TRBJ1-1	TRBD1	CAGKGGGRGVNTEAFF	TGTGCCGGCAAAGGAGGGGGCAGGGGTGTGAACACTGAAGCTTTCTTT
NA	TRBV15	TRBJ2-5	NA	CATSTPLGAQETQYF	TGTGCCACCAGTACCCCTTTAGGGGCCCAAGAGACCCAGTACTTC
NA	TRBV6-2/TRBV6-3	TRBJ2-5	NA	CASMTRRQETQYF	TGTGCCAGCATGACACGTCGACAAGAGACCCAGTACTTC
NA	TRBV5-1	TRBJ1-2	NA	CASSPSGEVYGYTF	TGCGCCAGCAGCCCCTCGGGGGAAGTCTATGGCTACACCTTC
NA	TRBV28	TRBJ2-1	TRBD2	CAASGLGNEQFF	TGTGCCGCTAGCGGGTTGGGGAATGAGCAGTTCTTC
once	TRBV3-1	TRBJ2-3	NA	CASSQEGMGDTQYF	TGTGCCAGCAGCCAGGAGGGGATGGGAGATACGCAGTATTTT
NA	TRBV20-1	TRBJ1-6	TRBD1	CSASAGTGSNSPLHF	TGCAGTGCTTCGGCCGGGACAGGGAGCAATTCACCCCTCCACTTT
NA	TRBV20-1	TRBJ1-5	NA	CSARYKGPNQPQHF	TGCAGTGCTAGGTACAAGGGCCCCAATCAGCCCCAGCATTTT
NA	TRBV28	TRBJ2-7	TRBD2	CATSSWRGGQYF	TGTGCCACCTCCAGTTGGCGGGGGGGGCAGTACTTC
NA	TRBV7-6	TRBJ1-1	NA	CASSLVGSEAFF	TGTGCCAGCAGCTTAGTAGGTTCTGAAGCTTTCTTT
once	TRBV28	TRBJ1-5	TRBD1	CASSSRGQGKRQPQHF	TGTGCCAGCAGTTCTCGGGGACAGGGAAAGCGTCAGCCCCAGCATTTT
NA	TRBV2	TRBJ1-2	NA	CASSVRGIEGYTF	TGTGCCAGCAGTGTGAGGGGGATTGAGGGCTACACCTTC
NA	TRBV30	TRBJ2-3	NA	CAGHRAGTADTQYF	TGTGCCGGTCACAGGGCGGGGACGGCGGATACGCAGTATTTT
NA	TRBV20-1	TRBJ2-5	TRBD2	CSASLLAGTIQETQYF	TGCAGTGCTAGTCTCCTAGCGGGGACCATCCAAGAGACCCAGTACTTC
NA	TRBV29-1	TRBJ1-3	NA	CSVGSGTLDTIYF	TGCAGCGTTGGGTCAGGAACCTTGGACACCATATATTTT
once	TRBV4-1	TRBJ2-5	TRBD1	CASSQGTGGSQETQYF	TGCGCCAGCAGCCAAGGGACAGGGGGGAGTCAAGAGACCCAGTACTTC
NA	TRBV6-5	TRBJ2-7	NA	CASSRDEGDYEQYF	TGTGCCAGCAGTCGCGACGAGGGGGACTACGAGCAGTACTTC
NA	TRBV19	TRBJ1-6	TRBD1	CASSGTGASLHF	TGTGCCAGTAGTGGGACAGGGGCTTCCCTCCACTTT
NA	TRBV20-1	TRBJ2-2	NA	CSAREASAGELFF	TGCAGTGCTAGAGAGGCTAGCGCCGGGGAGCTGTTTTTT
NA	TRBV12-3/TRBV12-4	TRBJ1-2	NA	CASSLGGLHYGYTF	TGTGCCAGCAGTTTGGGGGGACTGCACTATGGCTACACCTTC
NA	TRBV6-1	TRBJ1-2	TRBD1	CASTRQGATSFGYGYTF	TGTGCCAGCACCCGACAGGGGGCAACGAGTTTCGGCTATGGCTACACCTTC
NA	TRBV9	TRBJ1-3	NA	CASSAGGDTIYF	TGTGCCAGCAGCGCGGGCGGGGACACCATATATTTT
NA	TRBV6-5	TRBJ1-2	NA	CASSHPNKGYTF	TGTGCCAGCAGTCACCCGAATAAGGGCTACACCTTC
NA	TRBV20-1	TRBJ1-1	TRBD1	CSARAGQGLTAFF	TGCAGTGCTAGAGCTGGACAGGGGCTAACAGCTTTCTTT
NA	TRBV6-5	TRBJ2-3	NA	CASKKKGTDTQYF	TGTGCCAGCAAGAAGAAGGGCACAGATACGCAGTATTTT
once	TRBV14	TRBJ1-2	NA	CASSPSPYGYTF	TGTGCCAGCAGCCCTTCCCCCTATGGCTACACCTTC
NA	TRBV19	TRBJ1-4	TRBD1	CASSQTGGNEKLFF	TGTGCCAGCTCACAGACAGGGGGCAACGAAAAACTGTTTTTT
once	TRBV6-5	TRBJ2-7	TRBD1	CASRQTGSSYEQYF	TGTGCCAGCAGACAGACAGGGAGCTCCTACGAGCAGTACTTC
NA	TRBV20-1	TRBJ1-5	NA	CSAQRTFSSNQPQHF	TGCAGTGCGCAGAGGACGTTCTCTAGCAATCAGCCCCAGCATTTT
NA	TRBV7-9	TRBJ2-3	NA	CASSSEADTQYF	TGTGCCAGCAGCTCGGAGGCAGATACGCAGTATTTT
NA	TRBV5-6	TRBJ2-1	TRBD2	CASSLGGGGAYEQFF	TGTGCCAGCAGCTTGGGAGGCGGGGGGGCCTATGAGCAGTTCTTC
NA	TRBV6-5	TRBJ1-5	NA	CASSYSTGRNQPQHF	TGTGCCAGCAGTTACTCGACCGGGCGGAATCAGCCCCAGCATTTT
NA	TRBV20-1	TRBJ2-1	TRBD1	CSADGQGRGEQFF	TGCAGTGCTGATGGACAGGGAAGAGGTGAGCAGTTCTTC
NA	TRBV20-1	TRBJ1-5	TRBD1	CSAKPGQGSNQPQHF	TGCAGTGCCAAACCGGGACAGGGTTCCAATCAGCCCCAGCATTTT
NA	TRBV6-6	TRBJ2-7	NA	CASNTGLQNVGQYF	TGTGCCAGCAACACAGGGTTGCAGAATGTCGGGCAGTACTTC
NA	TRBV7-2	TRBJ1-5	NA	CASSAATGPGGQPQHF	TGTGCCAGCAGCGCGGCTACAGGGCCGGGGGGACAGCCCCAGCATTTT
NA	TRBV7-8	TRBJ2-6	NA	CASISSPGANVLTF	TGTGCCAGCATTTCAAGCCCCGGGGCCAACGTCCTGACTTTC
once	TRBV20-1	TRBJ1-3	NA	CSAPSPSSGNTIYF	TGCAGTGCCCCCTCACCGAGCTCTGGAAACACCATATATTTT
NA	TRBV13	TRBJ1-2	NA	CASRSNAEGYTF	TGTGCCAGCAGGAGTAACGCGGAGGGCTACACCTTC
NA	TRBV3-1	TRBJ2-1	NA	CASSRRGDAGEEQFF	TGTGCCAGCAGCCGGCGTGGGGACGCGGGCGAAGAGCAGTTCTTC
NA	TRBV30	TRBJ1-6	NA	CAWKGGGQGNSPLHF	TGTGCCTGGAAAGGGGGAGGCCAGGGCAATTCACCCCTCCACTTT
NA	TRBV30	TRBJ1-5	NA	CAWSVGSSNQPQHF	TGTGCCTGGAGTGTAGGAAGTAGCAATCAGCCCCAGCATTTT
NA	TRBV12-3/TRBV12-4	TRBJ2-3	TRBD2	CASHLSGVSTDTQYF	TGTGCCAGCCATCTAAGCGGGGTGAGCACAGATACGCAGTATTTT
once	TRBV18	TRBJ1-5	NA	CASSRGYQPQHF	TGTGCCAGCTCACGAGGTTATCAGCCCCAGCATTTT
NA	TRBV15	TRBJ2-5	NA	CATSRAARGQETQYF	TGTGCCACCAGCAGAGCGGCCCGGGGCCAAGAGACCCAGTACTTC
NA	TRBV25-1	TRBJ1-1	NA	CAKSGTEAFF	TGTGCAAAGAGTGGGACTGAAGCTTTCTTT
once	TRBV20-1	TRBJ2-7	TRBD1	CSARRRDRTSYEQYF	TGCAGTGCTAGGCGAAGGGACAGAACTTCCTACGAGCAGTACTTC
NA	TRBV4-1	TRBJ2-1	TRBD2	CASSQPASGAYNEQFF	TGCGCCAGCAGCCAACCGGCTAGCGGGGCCTACAATGAGCAGTTCTTC